This TCR beta chain was recovered during a study of blood T cell repertoires in COVID-19 (dated by TCRdb to 2018 to 2021). Background for the entire study: Collaborator samples came from the United States, Italy and Spain and covered acute and convalescent phases of COVID-19. The material from the prospective study consisted of cDNA or gDNA derived from T cells, B-cell-depleted T cells, or PBMCs. Subjects who had been exposed to COVID-19, were actively infected with it, or had recovered from it provided the deeply sampled blood TCRbeta repertoires that made up the dataset. A freely available public database, intended as a resource for researchers studying the immune response to SARS-CoV-2, is where the repertoires were released. The samples were drawn from two sources: the first 160 participants of the ongoing ImmuneRACE study, and fewer than 1,500 subjects contributed by 6 global collaborators. The sample metadata nearly always contained a de-identified subject ID, COVID-19 status, age in years and sex. Where HLA class I and class II types were available, the types were taken from metadata supplied by the sample provider, not from assay-based typing.

TCRbeta CDR3 regions were amplified from genomic DNA using the immunoSEQ Assay, a bias-controlled multiplex PCR. Regarding the original processing steps: Nucleated cell counts per sample were estimated from amplification of reference gene primers within the assay. To quantify the absolute abundance of each unique TCRbeta CDR3 rearrangement, sequence reads were collapsed and filtered. For each sample, productive Simpson clonality was calculated as the square root of Simpson's diversity index over productive rearrangements. TCRdb holds this immuneACCESS table with in-frame rearrangements only. Some clones are missing; in checked studies, unresolved V genes explain under half, and the rest has no known cause. The V and J calls and clone size come from that table; D and trimming were worked out from the DNA. Present in this sample are around 200,000 clones, approximately 90% of which were seen just once. The ten largest clones represent over 0.95% of the sample.

The CDR3 runs 15 residues from the cysteine to the phenylalanine. Here the CDR3 DNA is all that survives: 45 bases in frame from base 1. According to the germline V gene, CDR1 reads SGHRS and CDR2 reads YFSETQ. A distance of 18 bases separates the germline ends of V and J, which lose 1 base and 8 bases respectively. Enrolling through a virtual design, the prospective study's participants ranged in age from roughly 18 to 89 years and lived across 20 to 25 United States geographic areas. To assign participants to cohorts, the prospective study relied on clinical history that participants themselves reported in a screening survey and a study questionnaire. Recovered participants in ImmuneRACE Cohort 3 were defined as having two consecutive negative NP/OP PCR tests, clearance from a healthcare professional, or resolution of symptoms. In the prospective study, mobile phlebotomists collected whole blood, serum and a nasopharyngeal or oropharyngeal swab from each participant. Additional blood draws and questionnaires over an approximately two-month period could optionally be provided by prospective study participants. Before DNA extraction, blood samples from the prospective study were shipped at room temperature or frozen.

Paper-wide results and their limitations: Clinical and demographic metadata were provided uncurated, with the amount varying by source and participant.

Concerning this clone itself: The antigen it recognizes is unknown. Base-call qualities are not available, and no considerably larger clone is one nucleotide away.

The source is a man aged 25-40 years who had recovered from COVID-19. The sequenced sample consisted of PBMCs or T cells enriched from blood (not recorded which). The chain joins TRBV5-1 to TRBJ1-2; a confident D gene designation cannot be given. The DNA reads TGCGCCAGCAGCTTGTTCCCCCCAGCCCGAGGGGGCTACACCTTC. It specifies CASSLFPPARGGYTF.